Below, 16 T cell receptor beta chains from the same sample are listed, as sequenced in a study of cytomegalovirus exposure and HLA in healthy donors. TCRdb's copy holds only in-frame clones and misses some; the assay was immunoSEQ multiplex PCR. The data contain 150,000 to 200,000 clones, 85% to 90% of them singletons. Sequences were obtained from PBMCs. These receptors all come from a woman between 18 and 30 years old in good health and CMV-seropositive.

The chain recombines TRBV2 with TRBJ2-1; TRBD1 matches 9 bases. CDR1 SNHLY and CDR2 FYNNEI come from the germline V gene. CDR3 length: 12 amino acids. J gave up 4 bases and V 8 bases, and 0 bases lay outside the gene matches. CDR3 sequence: CASGQGYNEQFF. DNA for the CDR3: TGTGCCAGCGGACAGGGGTACAATGAGCAGTTCTTC.

A note on this clone: Within the sample, other DNA sequences also encode this same CDR3. The chain uses TRBV20-1 and TRBJ2-7; D perhaps matches TRBD2 (5 bases). Trimming removed 3 bases from V and 3 bases from J, with 6 bases in between. Looked up from germline, CDR1 is DFQATT and CDR2 is SNEGSKA (reference sequence). This CDR3 is built from 11 residues. The CDR3 spells CSASRGYEQYF. CDR3 nucleotides: TGCAGTGCTAGTCGGGGCTACGAGCAGTACTTC.

The rearrangement uses TRBV6-4 and TRBJ2-1; the D is unclear. The CDR3 totals 13 residues. V gave up 6 bases and J gave up 1 base, with 7 bases separating them. Per germline, CDR1 MRHNA and CDR2 SNTAGT. This CDR3 is CASSVESYNEQFF. The CDR3 DNA is TGTGCCAGCAGCGTCGAGTCCTACAATGAGCAGTTCTTC.

CDR3 nucleotide sequence: TGTGCCACCAGCAGAGACCCCGACGGAGGAGATACGCAGTATTTT. Protein sequence: CATSRDPDGGDTQYF. V and J are TRBV15 and TRBJ2-3; the D gene is possibly TRBD2 (5 bases). The germline gives CDR1 LNHNV, CDR2 YYDKDF (reference sequence). V lost 0 bases and J 5 bases, leaving 12 bases between the germline ends. The CDR3 covers 15 residues.

In this sample, this clone turned up once. The V and J genes are TRBV28 and TRBJ2-7; 9 positions match TRBD2. Per the germline V gene, CDR1 is MDHEN and CDR2 is SYDVKM. V was clipped by 6 bases and J by 1 base; unmatched bases: 10. The CDR3 has 16 amino acids. The DNA of the CDR3 is TGTGCCAGCAGCCGCCCACTAGCGGGTGGATCCTACGAGCAGTACTTC. Encoded protein: CASSRPLAGGSYEQYF.

Concerning this clone: This same CDR3 is encoded by further DNA sequences in the sample. V and J are TRBV6-4 and TRBJ2-7; TRBD2 matches at 8 bases. The germline V gene encodes CDR1 MRHNA and CDR2 SNTAGT. The CDR3 has 15 amino acids. Unmatched junction bases numbered 9, after V lost 6 bases and J lost 2 bases. The CDR3 protein is CASSLRAGGPYEQYF. CDR3 bases: TGTGCCAGCAGCCTACGGGCGGGAGGCCCCTACGAGCAGTACTTC.

The chain combines TRBV5-8 with TRBJ2-7; 12 bases match TRBD1. Germline assignment: CDR1 SGHTS and CDR2 YDEGEE. The junction had 13 bases not matched to a gene; V was cut back by 3 bases and J by 0 bases. The CDR3 contains 19 residues. CDR3: CASSYGTGGAMSPSYEQYF. DNA for the CDR3: TGTGCCAGCAGCTATGGGACAGGGGGCGCGATGTCCCCCTCCTACGAGCAGTACTTC.

This clone has just one count. A junction boundary mismatches the germline segment, possibly from a read error. The chain uses TRBV7-7 and TRBJ2-6; a possible D gene is TRBD1 (5 bases). In germline, CDR1 is SSHAT, CDR2 FNYEAQ (reference sequence). This CDR3 is 16 amino acids long. The CDR3 loop is CASSHPDSSGANVLTF. Here the CDR3 DNA reads TGTGCTAGCAGCCACCCAGACAGCTCTGGGGCCAACGTCCTGACTTTC.

This sequence joins TRBV2 and TRBJ2-1; 8 bases align to TRBD2. The CDR3 loop spans 15 amino acids. The ends lost 4 bases at V and 6 bases at J; junction bases unmatched: 8. Germline V gene sequence: CDR1 SNHLY, CDR2 FYNNEI. Here the CDR3 reads CASSGSGRGGNEQFF. DNA for the CDR3: TGTGCCAGCAGTGGGAGCGGGAGAGGGGGCAATGAGCAGTTCTTC.

The chain carries TRBV7-8 and TRBJ1-1; D remains ambiguous. CDR1 and CDR2 from the germline V gene are SGHVS and FQNEAQ. The ends were cut back, 2 bases at V and 1 base at J, with 11 bases in the middle. The CDR3 sequence is 15 residues long. DNA for the CDR3: TGTGCCAGCAGCTTATTTGGCAAACGGAACACTGAAGCTTTCTTT. Translation: CASSLFGKRNTEAFF.

The DNA of the CDR3 is TGTGCCAGCAGCCTAAACAATGAGCAGTTCTTC. This translates into CASSLNNEQFF. The chain links TRBV7-9 to TRBJ2-1; D unresolved. Germline V gene data show CDR1 as SEHNR and CDR2 as FQNEAQ (reference sequence). The CDR3 has 11 amino acids. Trimming took off 5 bases at V and 5 bases at J, with 4 bases between the two ends.

V usage is TRBV28 and J usage is TRBJ2-1, with a possible D match to TRBD2 (6 bases). Germline CDR1 MDHEN, CDR2 SYDVKM. The V and J ends lost 5 bases and 3 bases respectively, with 14 bases between them. This CDR3 contains 15 residues. As DNA, the CDR3 is TGTGCCAGCAGTGGTGGGGGGATGATCTACAATGAGCAGTTCTTC. Encoded protein: CASSGGGMIYNEQFF.

This clone appeared a single time. The CDR3, as DNA: TGTGCCAGCTCACCAGCCCCTACTTTGTACGGTGAGCAGTTCTTC. Its protein is CASSPAPTLYGEQFF. The chain links TRBV18 to TRBJ2-1; D is unclear. The V and J ends lost 2 bases and 9 bases respectively, with 17 bases between them. CDR1 is KGHSH, CDR2 LQKENI, per germline. The CDR3 extends over 15 amino acids. The full variable domain, with the rest looked up from reference TRBV18 and TRBJ2-1, is NAGVMQNPRHLVRRRGQEARLRCSPMKGHSHVYWYRQLPEEGLKFMVYLQKENIIDESGMPKERFSAEFPKEGPSILRIQQVVRGDSAAYFCASSPAPTLYGEQFFGPGTRLTVL.

This chain joins TRBV5-1 and TRBJ1-1; a possible D gene is TRBD1 (6 bases). In germline, CDR1 is SGHRS, CDR2 YFSETQ. This CDR3 has 16 amino acids. Trimming shortened V by 4 bases and J by 0 bases, and 16 bases separated the two germline ends. This CDR3 reads CASSPWTADLNTEAFF. For the CDR3, the DNA is TGCGCCAGCAGCCCTTGGACAGCTGATCTGAACACTGAAGCTTTCTTT.

The chain links TRBV6-5 to TRBJ1-5; D ambiguous. This CDR3 contains 14 residues. Germline CDR1 and CDR2: MNHEY and SVGAGI. With 2 bases removed from V and 3 bases from J, the gap between germline ends came to 8 bases. Written as DNA, the CDR3 is TGTGCCAGCAGTTACAGCCAGGCCAATCAGCCCCAGCATTTT. As protein: CASSYSQANQPQHF.

This clone was seen just once. This chain joins TRBV10-3 and TRBJ2-3; a possible D gene is TRBD1 (5 bases). This CDR3 region has 15 residues. Trimming stripped 6 bases from V and 1 base from J, with 14 bases between. The V gene's germline CDR1 is ENHRY and CDR2 SYGVKD. The CDR3 DNA is TGTGCCATCAGGTCACAAAGCAGGGGCACAGATACGCAGTATTTT. As protein: CAIRSQSRGTDTQYF.